This T cell receptor (beta chain) was found in a study of a mutant IDH1 vaccine in newly diagnosed glioma. Study details: With temozolomide cycles, or 4-6 weeks after radiotherapy alone, vaccination was started. Mean patient age was roughly 43 years; approximately 62% were male and about 40% female.

The time point: week 47, end of study. Doses consisted of 300 ug of mutant IDH1 20-mer peptide each, paired with topical imiquimod. The astrocytomas were IDH1-mutant, ATRX-negative, and WHO grade 3 or 4. Note on this clone: Its specificity is not known.

CDR1 MGHRA and CDR2 YSYEKL come from the germline V gene. Trimming took off 4 bases at V and 5 bases at J, with 12 bases between the two ends. The CDR3 is made up of 14 amino acids. Generated by immunoSEQ multiplex PCR, the TCRdb table keeps only in-frame clones and is missing some. In the table there are some 50,000 clones, 65% of which are singletons. This sequence was found in a man in his forties with glioma. Some clones in this sample may be carry-over from other donors' samples. The input for sequencing was peripheral blood mononuclear cells (PBMCs), taken from a glioma patient whose treatment included an IDH1 peptide vaccine. The chain carries TRBV4-1 and TRBJ2-1; TRBD1 might be the D (6 bases). CDR3 DNA: TGCGCCAGCAGCCTACCGGACAGTAACAATGAGCAGTTCTTC. Residues: CASSLPDSNNEQFF.